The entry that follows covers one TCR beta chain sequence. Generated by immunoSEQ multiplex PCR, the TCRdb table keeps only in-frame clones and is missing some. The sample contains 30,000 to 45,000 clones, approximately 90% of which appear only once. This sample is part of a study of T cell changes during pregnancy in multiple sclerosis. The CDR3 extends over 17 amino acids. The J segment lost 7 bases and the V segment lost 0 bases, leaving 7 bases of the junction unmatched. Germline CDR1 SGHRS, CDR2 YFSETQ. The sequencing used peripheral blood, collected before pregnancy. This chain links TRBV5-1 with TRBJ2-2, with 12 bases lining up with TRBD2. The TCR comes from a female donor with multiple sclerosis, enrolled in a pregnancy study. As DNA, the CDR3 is TGCGCCAGCAGCTTGGGACTAGCGGGAGTCCCTGGCGGGGAGCTGTTTTTT. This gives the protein CASSLGLAGVPGGELFF.